The rows below give T cell receptor beta chains drawn from one sample of a study of CD8 T cells in ankylosing spondylitis. In TCRdb, the 5' RACE reads were re-called with MiXCR into one record per CDR3 protein. The sample comprises 350,000 or so distinct CDR3 sequences, roughly 10% of which are singletons, and around 8.4% rests with the top ten. Input material: blood, either unsorted or a sorted T cell fraction (not recorded which). The receptors were gathered from a female donor with ankylosing spondylitis or in good health (not recorded which). The CDR3 runs from the conserved cysteine through the conserved F or W. Fields, in order: V gene, J gene, CDR3 protein.

TRBV20-1	TRBJ1-3	CSASAGTLGNTIYF
TRBV20-1	TRBJ1-6	CSARDPPTGDNSPLHF
TRBV5-1	TRBJ1-1	CASSLGSGSEAFF
TRBV10-2	TRBJ1-3	CASSESGPPVDTIYF
TRBV18	TRBJ2-3	CASSPRSTSGSSTDTQYF
TRBV5-5	TRBJ1-5	CASSLAGKPQHF
TRBV10-3	TRBJ2-2	CASRQVFWAGELFF
TRBV12-3/TRBV12-4	TRBJ1-5	CASSPLGGKGQPQHF
TRBV12-3/TRBV12-4	TRBJ2-1	CASSTQQGASFNEQFF
TRBV4-1	TRBJ2-5	CASSQDGLARGETQYF
TRBV20-1	TRBJ2-2	CSARDRTGELFF
TRBV27	TRBJ2-7	CASSSTLYEQYF
TRBV7-3	TRBJ1-1	CASSLQGIYTEAFF
TRBV5-1	TRBJ2-5	CASSYFTRTSGQETQYF
TRBV18	TRBJ2-5	CASSPIEETQYF
TRBV27	TRBJ1-2	CASSLRSVTGGYTF
TRBV5-4	TRBJ2-1	CASSLQGTLMNEQFF
TRBV2	TRBJ2-5	CASAPVRVVAVRETQYF
TRBV5-1	TRBJ2-1	CASSARQGKGYNEQFF